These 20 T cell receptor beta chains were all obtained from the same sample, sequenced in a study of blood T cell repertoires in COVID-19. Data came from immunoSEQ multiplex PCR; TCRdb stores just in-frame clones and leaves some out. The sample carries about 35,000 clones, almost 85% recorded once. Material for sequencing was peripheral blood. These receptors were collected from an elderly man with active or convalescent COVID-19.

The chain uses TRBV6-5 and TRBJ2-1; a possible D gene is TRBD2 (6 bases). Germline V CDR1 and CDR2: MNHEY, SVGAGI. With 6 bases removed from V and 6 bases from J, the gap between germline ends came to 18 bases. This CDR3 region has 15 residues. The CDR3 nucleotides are TGTGCCAGCAGATCTCAGGACTACCCCGGCAATGAGCAGTTCTTC. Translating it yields CASRSQDYPGNEQFF.

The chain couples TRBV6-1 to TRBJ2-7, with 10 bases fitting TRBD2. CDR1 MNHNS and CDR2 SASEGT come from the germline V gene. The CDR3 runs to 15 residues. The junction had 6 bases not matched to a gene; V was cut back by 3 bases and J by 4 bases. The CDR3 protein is CASSENLAGEYEQYF. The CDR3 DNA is TGTGCCAGCAGTGAGAACCTAGCGGGAGAGTACGAGCAGTACTTC.

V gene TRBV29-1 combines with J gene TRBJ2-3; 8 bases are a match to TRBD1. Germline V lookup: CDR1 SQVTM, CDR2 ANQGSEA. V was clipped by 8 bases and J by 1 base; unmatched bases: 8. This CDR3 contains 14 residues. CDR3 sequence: CSFGGQGGTDTQYF. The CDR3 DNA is TGCAGCTTTGGAGGACAGGGAGGCACAGATACGCAGTATTTT.

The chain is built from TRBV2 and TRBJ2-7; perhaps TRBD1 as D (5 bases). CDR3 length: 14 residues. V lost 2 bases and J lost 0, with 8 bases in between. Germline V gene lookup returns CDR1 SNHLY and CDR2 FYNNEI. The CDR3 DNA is TGTGCCAGCAGTGAACAGGGCCACTCCTACGAGCAGTACTTC. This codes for CASSEQGHSYEQYF.

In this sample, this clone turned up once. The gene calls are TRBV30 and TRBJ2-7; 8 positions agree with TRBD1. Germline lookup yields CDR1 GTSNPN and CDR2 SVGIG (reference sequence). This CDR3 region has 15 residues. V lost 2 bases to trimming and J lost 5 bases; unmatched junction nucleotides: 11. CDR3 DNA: TGTGCCTGGAGTCTGCAGGGGGCCCAAGCCGACGAGCAGTACTTC. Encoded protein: CAWSLQGAQADEQYF.

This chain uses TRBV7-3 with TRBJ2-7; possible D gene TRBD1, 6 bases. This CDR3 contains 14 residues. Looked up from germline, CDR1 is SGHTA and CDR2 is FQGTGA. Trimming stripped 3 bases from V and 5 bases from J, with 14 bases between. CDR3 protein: CASSLGHGIDEQYF. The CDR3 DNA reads TGTGCCAGCAGCTTGGGACATGGAATCGACGAGCAGTACTTC.

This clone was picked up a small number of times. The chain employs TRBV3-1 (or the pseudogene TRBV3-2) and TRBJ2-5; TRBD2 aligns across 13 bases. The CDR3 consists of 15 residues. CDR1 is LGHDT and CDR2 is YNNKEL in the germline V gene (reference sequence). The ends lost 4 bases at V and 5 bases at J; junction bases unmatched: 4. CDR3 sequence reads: CASSPGLAGSETQYF. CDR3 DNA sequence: TGTGCCAGCAGCCCGGGACTAGCGGGATCGGAGACCCAGTACTTC.

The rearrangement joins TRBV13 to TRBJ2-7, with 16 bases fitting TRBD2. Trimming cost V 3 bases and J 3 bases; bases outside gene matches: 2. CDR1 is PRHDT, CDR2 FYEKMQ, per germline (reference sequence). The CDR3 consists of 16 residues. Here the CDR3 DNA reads TGTGCCAGCAGCTTGGGACTAGCGGGAGGGCGCTACGAGCAGTACTTC. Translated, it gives CASSLGLAGGRYEQYF. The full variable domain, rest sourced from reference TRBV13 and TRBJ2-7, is AAGVIQSPRHLIKEKRETATLKCYPIPRHDTVYWYQQGPGQDPQFLISFYEKMQSDKGSIPDRFSAQQFSDYHSELNMSSLELGDSALYFCASSLGLAGGRYEQYFGPGTRLTVT.

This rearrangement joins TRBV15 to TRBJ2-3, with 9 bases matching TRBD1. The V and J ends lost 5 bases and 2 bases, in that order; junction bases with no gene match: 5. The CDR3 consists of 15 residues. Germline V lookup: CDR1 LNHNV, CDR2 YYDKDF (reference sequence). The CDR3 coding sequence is TGTGCCACCAGCCACGGACAGGGGTCCACAGATACGCAGTATTTT. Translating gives CATSHGQGSTDTQYF. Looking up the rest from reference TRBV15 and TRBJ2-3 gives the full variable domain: DAMVIQNPRYQVTQFGKPVTLSCSQTLNHNVMYWYQQKSSQAPKLLFHYYDKDFNNEADTPDNFQSRRPNTSFCFLDIRSPGLGDTAMYLCATSHGQGSTDTQYFGPGTRLTVL.

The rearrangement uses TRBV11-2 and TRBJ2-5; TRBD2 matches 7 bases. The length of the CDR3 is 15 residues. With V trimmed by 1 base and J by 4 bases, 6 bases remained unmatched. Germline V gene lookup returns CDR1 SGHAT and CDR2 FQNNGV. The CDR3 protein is CASSLAISGLETQYF. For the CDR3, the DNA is TGTGCCAGCAGCTTAGCAATTAGCGGGTTAGAGACCCAGTACTTC.

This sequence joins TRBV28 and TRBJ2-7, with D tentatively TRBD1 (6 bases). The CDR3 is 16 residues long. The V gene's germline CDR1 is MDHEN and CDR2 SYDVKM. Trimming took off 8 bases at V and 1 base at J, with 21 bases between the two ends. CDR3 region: CASLPDGRGNSYEQYF. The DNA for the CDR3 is TGTGCCAGCCTGCCCGATGGCAGGGGAAATTCCTACGAGCAGTACTTC.

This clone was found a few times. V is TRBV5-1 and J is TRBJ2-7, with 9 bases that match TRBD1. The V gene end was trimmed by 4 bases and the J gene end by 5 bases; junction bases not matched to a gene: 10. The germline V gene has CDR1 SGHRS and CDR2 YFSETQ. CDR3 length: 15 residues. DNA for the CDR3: TGCGCCAGCAGCGGGTTACAGGGGGCGTACGACGAGCAGTACTTC. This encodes CASSGLQGAYDEQYF.

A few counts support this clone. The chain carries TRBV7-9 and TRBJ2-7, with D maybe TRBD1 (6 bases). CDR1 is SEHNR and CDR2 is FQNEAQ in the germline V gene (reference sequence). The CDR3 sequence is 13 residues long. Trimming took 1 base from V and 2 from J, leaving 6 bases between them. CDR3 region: CASSLDRAYEQYF. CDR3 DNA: TGTGCCAGCAGCTTAGACAGGGCCTACGAGCAGTACTTC.

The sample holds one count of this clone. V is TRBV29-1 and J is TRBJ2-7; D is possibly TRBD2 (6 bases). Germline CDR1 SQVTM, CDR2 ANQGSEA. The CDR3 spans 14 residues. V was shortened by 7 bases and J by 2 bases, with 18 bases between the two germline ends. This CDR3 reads CSGGTGASTYEQYF. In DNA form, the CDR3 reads TGCAGCGGCGGGACCGGGGCTTCCACCTACGAGCAGTACTTC.

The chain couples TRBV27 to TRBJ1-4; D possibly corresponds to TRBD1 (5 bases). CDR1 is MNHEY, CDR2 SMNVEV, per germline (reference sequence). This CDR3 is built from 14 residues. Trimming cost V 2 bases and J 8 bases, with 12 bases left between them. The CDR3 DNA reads TGTGCCAGCAGTTTACGAGACAGTACAGAAAAACTGTTTTTT. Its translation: CASSLRDSTEKLFF.

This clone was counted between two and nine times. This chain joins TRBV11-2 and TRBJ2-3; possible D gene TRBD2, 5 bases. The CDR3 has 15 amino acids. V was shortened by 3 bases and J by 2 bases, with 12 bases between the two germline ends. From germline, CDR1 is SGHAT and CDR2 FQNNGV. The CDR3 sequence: CASSFLAGSTDTQYF. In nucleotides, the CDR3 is TGTGCCAGCAGCTTTCTCGCGGGCTCCACAGATACGCAGTATTTT. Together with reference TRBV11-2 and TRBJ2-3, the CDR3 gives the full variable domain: EAGVAQSPRYKIIEKRQSVAFWCNPISGHATLYWYQQILGQGPKLLIQFQNNGVVDDSQLPKDRFSAERLKGVDSTLKIQPAKLEDSAVYLCASSFLAGSTDTQYFGPGTRLTVL.

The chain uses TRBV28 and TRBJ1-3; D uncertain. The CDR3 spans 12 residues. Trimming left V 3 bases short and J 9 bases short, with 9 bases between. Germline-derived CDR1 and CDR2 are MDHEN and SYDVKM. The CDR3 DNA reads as TGTGCCAGCAGTTTCCGAATCGGCACCATATATTTT. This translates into CASSFRIGTIYF.

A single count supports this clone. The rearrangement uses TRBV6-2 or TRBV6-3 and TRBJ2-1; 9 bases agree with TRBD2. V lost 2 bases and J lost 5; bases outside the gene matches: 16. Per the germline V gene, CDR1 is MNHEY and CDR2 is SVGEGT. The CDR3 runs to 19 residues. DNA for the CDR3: TGTGCCAGCAGTTACGAATTGGGCACTAGCGGGTCCTGGAACAATGAGCAGTTCTTC. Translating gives CASSYELGTSGSWNNEQFF.

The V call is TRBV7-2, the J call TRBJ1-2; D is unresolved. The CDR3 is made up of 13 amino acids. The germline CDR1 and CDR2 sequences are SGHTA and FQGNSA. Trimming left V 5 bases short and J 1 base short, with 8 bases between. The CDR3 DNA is TGTGCCAGCAGCACGACTTTTAACTATGGCTACACCTTC. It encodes CASSTTFNYGYTF.

The CDR3 spells CSGLQKETQYF. The DNA for the CDR3 is TGCAGTGGCCTCCAGAAAGAGACCCAGTACTTC. The rearrangement links TRBV20-1 to TRBJ2-5; no reliable D call. V was trimmed by 7 bases and J by 3 bases, leaving 9 bases between them. Looked up from germline, CDR1 is DFQATT and CDR2 is SNEGSKA (reference sequence). This CDR3 has 11 residues.